Listed below are T cell receptor beta chains from one sample, sequenced in a study of T cells after yellow fever vaccination. TCRdb analysed the 5' RACE reads with MiXCR anew, one entry per CDR3 protein. This table holds more than 300,000 distinct CDR3 sequences, 6.8% found once. This specimen was PBMCs, taken roughly 47 days after the first yellow fever vaccination. The receptors originated from a man in his late teens or twenties who received the YFV17D yellow fever vaccine. Both conserved end residues are part of each CDR3. Fields, in order: clone size, CDR3 length, J gene, V gene, D gene, CDR3 protein, CDR3 DNA. A D gene is named only where the DNA matches it firmly. Some rows mark clone size as missing; the rest say once, few, many or name a class of expanded clone.

>many|17|TRBJ2-3|TRBV20-1|TRBD2
CSAKRPLAGGSTDTQYF
TGCAGTGCTAAAAGGCCCTTAGCGGGGGGGAGCACAGATACGCAGTATTTT
>few|14|TRBJ2-5|TRBV6-1|-
CASIAAGRIETQYF
TGTGCCAGCATCGCGGCGGGACGCATAGAGACCCAGTACTTC
>few|16|TRBJ1-1|TRBV4-3|-
CASSQVGNRANTEAFF
TGCGCCAGCAGCCAAGTGGGTAACAGGGCGAACACTGAAGCTTTCTTT
>many|14|TRBJ1-1|TRBV25-1|-
CASSEYSYGVEAFF
TGTGCCAGCAGTGAATATTCCTACGGGGTTGAAGCTTTCTTT
>-|13|TRBJ2-3|TRBV7-2|-
CAGTYLSADTQYF
TGTGCCGGCACCTACCTATCGGCAGATACGCAGTATTTT
>many|21|TRBJ1-6|TRBV4-2|-
CASSRTPTADSGVVDISPLHF
TGTGCCAGCAGCAGGACCCCGACCGCGGACAGTGGGGTGGTGGATATCTCACCCCTCCACTTT
>-|15|TRBJ1-2|TRBV5-4|TRBD1
CASSLAGQGHYGYTF
TGTGCCAGCAGCTTGGCGGGACAGGGACACTATGGCTACACCTTC
>-|14|TRBJ1-3|TRBV12-3/TRBV12-4|-
CASRSGSSGNTIYF
TGTGCCAGCAGATCAGGATCCTCTGGAAACACCATATATTTT
>few|16|TRBJ2-4|TRBV4-3|TRBD1
CASSQGRTGRGNIQYF
TGCGCCAGCAGCCAAGGTCGGACAGGAAGGGGGAACATTCAGTACTTC
>-|13|TRBJ2-5|TRBV20-1|TRBD2
CSALAGGQETQYF
TGCAGTGCCCTAGCGGGGGGTCAAGAGACCCAGTACTTC
>many|16|TRBJ1-1|TRBV5-6|-
CASSPWPAGQTFEAFF
TGTGCCAGCAGCCCTTGGCCGGCAGGGCAGACTTTCGAAGCTTTCTTT
>few|14|TRBJ2-7|TRBV7-6|TRBD2
CASSQLAGPYEQYF
TGTGCCAGCAGCCAACTAGCGGGGCCCTACGAGCAGTACTTC
>many|12|TRBJ2-7|TRBV29-1|-
CSVQPGPYEQYF
TGCAGCGTCCAACCGGGCCCCTACGAGCAGTACTTC
>few|14|TRBJ1-2|TRBV13|-
CASSLRGHYYGYTF
TGTGCCAGCAGCCTCCGCGGACACTACTATGGCTACACCTTC
>few|17|TRBJ1-5|TRBV4-3|-
CASSQVPRGGGNQPQHF
TGCGCCAGCAGCCAAGTTCCGCGGGGAGGGGGCAATCAGCCCCAGCATTTT
>many|14|TRBJ2-1|TRBV13|-
CASSPPDVAPGQFF
TGTGCCAGCAGCCCACCGGACGTCGCTCCCGGGCAGTTCTTC
>few|16|TRBJ2-3|TRBV5-1|TRBD2
CASSSTSGVPGDTQYF
TGCGCCAGCAGCTCGACTAGCGGGGTCCCTGGAGATACGCAGTATTTT
>few|15|TRBJ1-2|TRBV7-2|TRBD1
CASRGTGARGGGYTF
TGTGCCAGCAGGGGGACAGGGGCGAGGGGAGGTGGCTACACCTTC
>few|16|TRBJ2-2|TRBV5-1|-
CASRLLVRGNTGELFF
TGCGCCAGCAGGTTACTAGTAAGGGGGAACACCGGGGAGCTGTTTTTT
>-|18|TRBJ2-2|TRBV7-6|TRBD2
CASSRYARGGQNTGELFF
TGTGCCAGCAGCCGATACGCCCGGGGGGGGCAGAACACCGGGGAGCTGTTTTTT
>-|14|TRBJ1-1|TRBV11-2|-
CASSLDPGQTEAFF
TGTGCCAGCAGCTTAGATCCAGGGCAGACTGAAGCTTTCTTT
>-|15|TRBJ2-3|TRBV5-1|TRBD1
CASSSGQPNTDTQYF
TGCGCCAGCAGCTCGGGACAGCCGAACACAGATACGCAGTATTTT
>few|13|TRBJ2-1|TRBV24-1|TRBD2
CATLAGGGNEQFF
TGTGCCACCCTGGCGGGGGGGGGCAATGAGCAGTTCTTC
>many|13|TRBJ2-7|TRBV12-3/TRBV12-4|TRBD2
CASSLGGIYEQYF
TGTGCCAGCAGTTTGGGGGGGATCTACGAGCAGTACTTC
>few|17|TRBJ1-5|TRBV4-1|TRBD1
CASSHHGTGKRNQPQHF
TGCGCCAGCAGCCACCATGGGACAGGGAAGCGCAATCAGCCCCAGCATTTT
>-|15|TRBJ2-5|TRBV10-3|TRBD2
CAISEPHQGGETQYF
TGTGCCATCAGTGAGCCACACCAGGGAGGGGAGACCCAGTACTTC
>few|16|TRBJ2-5|TRBV12-3/TRBV12-4|-
CASSLHPPDLQETQYF
TGTGCCAGCAGTCTTCACCCTCCAGATTTGCAAGAGACCCAGTACTTC
>-|14|TRBJ1-6|TRBV6-2/TRBV6-3|-
CASSQSPTGPPLHF
TGTGCCAGCAGTCAATCCCCGACCGGGCCACCCCTCCACTTT
>few|15|TRBJ1-1|TRBV9|-
CASSVEGTRGTEAFF
TGTGCCAGCAGCGTAGAAGGGACCCGGGGAACTGAAGCTTTCTTT
>-|12|TRBJ2-7|TRBV15|-
CATSSNIYEQYF
TGTGCCACCAGCAGTAATATCTACGAGCAGTACTTC
>few|13|TRBJ1-1|TRBV6-5|TRBD1
CASSYSTGRNAFF
TGTGCCAGCAGTTACTCGACAGGGCGAAATGCTTTCTTT
>-|14|TRBJ2-7|TRBV20-1|TRBD2
CSARPSGGAREQYF
TGCAGTGCTAGACCTAGCGGGGGGGCAAGGGAGCAGTACTTC
>once|17|TRBJ2-2|TRBV9|TRBD2
CASIVATSGAYTGELFF
TGTGCCAGCATCGTAGCTACTAGCGGGGCTTACACCGGGGAGCTGTTTTTT
>-|19|TRBJ2-1|TRBV5-1|-
CASSLGGRGVGGSYNEQFF
TGCGCCAGCAGCCTAGGTGGCAGGGGAGTTGGTGGGTCCTACAATGAGCAGTTCTTC
>-|14|TRBJ2-5|TRBV7-2|-
CASSRSNEGETQYF
TGTGCCAGCAGTCGCTCAAATGAGGGAGAGACCCAGTACTTC
>-|16|TRBJ1-4|TRBV20-1|TRBD1
CCARGAPGQVQEKLFF
TGCTGTGCTAGAGGTGCCCCGGGACAGGTACAGGAAAAACTGTTTTTT
>few|13|TRBJ1-5|TRBV5-1|-
CASSPDGDQPQHF
TGCGCCAGCAGCCCCGACGGGGATCAGCCCCAGCATTTT